What follows are 7 T cell receptor beta chains derived from one specimen sequenced in a study of shared clonotypes between healthy human individuals. Repertoires were generated with immunoSEQ multiplex PCR, while TCRdb's copy carries only in-frame clones and drops some. The repertoire holds under 2,000,000 clones, with around 96% as singletons. Cells designated naive CD8 were CD45RO-negative and were positively selected for CCR7, with terminally differentiated effector memory CD45RA+ cells excluded. The material sequenced was naive CD8+ T cells sorted from blood. The origin of the receptors is a man between 18 and 35 years old in good health.

The chain is built from TRBV27 and TRBJ2-1; D gene uncertain. The CDR3 runs 15 residues. Between the trimmed V and J ends, which lost 2 bases and 2 bases, there was a span of 10 bases. The germline CDR1 and CDR2 sequences are MNHEY and SMNVEV (reference sequence). CDR3 protein: CASSLVSATYNEQFF. The CDR3 nucleotides read TGTGCCAGCAGTTTAGTTTCAGCAACCTACAATGAGCAGTTCTTC.

The chain employs TRBV5-6 and TRBJ1-1, with D unclear. Per germline, CDR1 SGHDT and CDR2 YYEEEE. V was trimmed by 0 bases and J by 3 bases, leaving 12 bases between them. The CDR3 runs to 15 residues. The CDR3 DNA reads TGTGCCAGCAGCTTGGCCGCGGATAGGGACACTGAAGCTTTCTTT. Translating gives CASSLAADRDTEAFF.

V gene TRBV9 combines with J gene TRBJ1-6, with TRBD1 identical over 8 bases. Per germline, CDR1 SGDLS and CDR2 YYNGEE. The CDR3 is made up of 15 amino acids. Germline trimming cut 0 bases from V and 9 bases from J; bases unmatched to any gene: 5. CDR3 nucleotides: TGTGCCAGCAGCGTAGCCGACAGGGGTCGTTCACCCCTCCACTTT. Translating it yields CASSVADRGRSPLHF.

DNA for the CDR3: TGCGCCAGCAGCTTGGCCGAGACAGGGTTCTACGAGCAGTACTTC. Protein: CASSLAETGFYEQYF. The chain carries TRBV5-1 and TRBJ2-7; 7 bases are shared with TRBD1. This CDR3 spans 15 amino acids. J gave up 3 bases and V 0 bases, and 6 bases lay outside the gene matches. CDR1 and CDR2 (germline): SGHRS, YFSETQ.

This rearrangement joins TRBV7-9 to TRBJ2-6; unclear D gene. V was pared by 5 bases and J by 0 bases, with 14 bases between. The CDR3 is 17 residues long. Germline CDR1 is SEHNR and CDR2 is FQNEAQ (reference sequence). The CDR3 sequence: CASSNPTVLSGANVLTF. DNA for the CDR3: TGTGCCAGCAGCAACCCTACAGTTCTCTCTGGGGCCAACGTCCTGACTTTC.

The chain joins TRBV5-5 to TRBJ2-7; TRBD2 matches 13 bases. Germline-derived CDR1 and CDR2 are SGHKS and YYEKEE (reference sequence). J gave up 7 bases and V 5 bases, and 12 bases lay outside the gene matches. The CDR3 loop spans 16 amino acids. The chain's CDR3 is CASSPVLLAGGPEQYF. CDR3 bases: TGTGCCAGCAGTCCGGTTTTACTAGCGGGAGGGCCTGAGCAGTACTTC.

V gene TRBV13 combines with J gene TRBJ2-3; 8 nucleotides agree with TRBD1. J was trimmed by 1 base and V by 0 bases; bases with no gene match: 3. Germline CDR1 PRHDT, CDR2 FYEKMQ (reference sequence). The CDR3 spans 16 residues. CDR3 in DNA: TGTGCCAGCAGCTTAGGCAGGGACAGGCGCACAGATACGCAGTATTTT. Its translation: CASSLGRDRRTDTQYF.